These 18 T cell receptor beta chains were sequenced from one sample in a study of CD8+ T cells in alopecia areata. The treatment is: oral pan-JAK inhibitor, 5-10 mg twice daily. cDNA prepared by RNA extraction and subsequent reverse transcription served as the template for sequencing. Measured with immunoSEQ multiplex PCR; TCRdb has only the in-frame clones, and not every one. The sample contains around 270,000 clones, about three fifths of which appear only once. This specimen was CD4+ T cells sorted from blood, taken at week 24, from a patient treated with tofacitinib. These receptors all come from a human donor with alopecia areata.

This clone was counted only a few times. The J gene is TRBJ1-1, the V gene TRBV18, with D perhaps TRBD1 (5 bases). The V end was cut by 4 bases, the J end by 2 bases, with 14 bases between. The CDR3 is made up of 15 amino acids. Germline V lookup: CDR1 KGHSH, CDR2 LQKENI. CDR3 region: CASSRGREYNTEAFF. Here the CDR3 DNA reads TGTGCCAGCTCACGCGGCAGGGAATATAACACTGAAGCTTTCTTT.

The CDR3 coding sequence is TGTGCCAGCTCACCGACAGCTGAAGCTTTCTTT. Its protein product is CASSPTAEAFF. This chain uses TRBV18 with TRBJ1-1, with a possible D match to TRBD1 (5 bases). From germline, CDR1 is KGHSH and CDR2 LQKENI. Trimming removed 3 bases from V and 6 bases from J, with 5 bases in between. The CDR3 spans 11 residues. The variable domain in full, with the rest retrieved from reference TRBV18 and TRBJ1-1, is NAGVMQNPRHLVRRRGQEARLRCSPMKGHSHVYWYRQLPEEGLKFMVYLQKENIIDESGMPKERFSAEFPKEGPSILRIQQVVRGDSAAYFCASSPTAEAFFGQGTRLTVV.

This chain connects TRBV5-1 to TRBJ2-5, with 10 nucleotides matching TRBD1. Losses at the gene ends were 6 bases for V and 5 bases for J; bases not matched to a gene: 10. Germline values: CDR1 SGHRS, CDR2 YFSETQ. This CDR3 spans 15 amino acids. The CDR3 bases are TGCGCCAGCACCAACGACAGGGGGCCGGGGGAGACCCAGTACTTC. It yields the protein CASTNDRGPGETQYF. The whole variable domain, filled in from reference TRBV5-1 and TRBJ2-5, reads KAGVTQTPRYLIKTRGQQVTLSCSPISGHRSVSWYQQTPGQGLQFLFEYFSETQRNKGNFPGRFSGRQFSNSRSEMNVSTLELGDSALYLCASTNDRGPGETQYFGPGTRLLVL.

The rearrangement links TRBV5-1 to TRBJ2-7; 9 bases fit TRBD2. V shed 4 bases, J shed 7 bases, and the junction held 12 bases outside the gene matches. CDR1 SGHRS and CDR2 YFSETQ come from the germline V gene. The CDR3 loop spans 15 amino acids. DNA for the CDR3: TGCGCCAGCAGCACTGGCTCACTAGCGGGTCGGGAGCAGTACTTC. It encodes CASSTGSLAGREQYF.

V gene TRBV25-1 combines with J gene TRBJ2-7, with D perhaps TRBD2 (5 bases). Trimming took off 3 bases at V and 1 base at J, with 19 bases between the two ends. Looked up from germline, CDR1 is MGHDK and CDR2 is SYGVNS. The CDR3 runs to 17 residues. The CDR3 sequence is CASSDLRRGGLSYEQYF. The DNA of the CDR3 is TGTGCCAGCAGTGATCTAAGGCGCGGTGGACTTTCCTACGAGCAGTACTTC.

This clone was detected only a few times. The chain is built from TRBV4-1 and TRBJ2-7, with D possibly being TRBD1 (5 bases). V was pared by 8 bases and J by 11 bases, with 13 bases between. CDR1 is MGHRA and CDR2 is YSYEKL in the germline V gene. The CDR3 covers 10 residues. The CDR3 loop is CASLKGREYF. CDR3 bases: TGCGCCAGCCTCAAGGGCAGGGAGTACTTC.

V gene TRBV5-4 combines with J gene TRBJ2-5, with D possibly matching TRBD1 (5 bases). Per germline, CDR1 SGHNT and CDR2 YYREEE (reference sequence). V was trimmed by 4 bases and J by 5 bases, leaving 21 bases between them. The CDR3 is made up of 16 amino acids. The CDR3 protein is CASSQDVGRVTETQYF. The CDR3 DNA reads TGTGCCAGCAGCCAAGATGTTGGCAGGGTCACTGAGACCCAGTACTTC.

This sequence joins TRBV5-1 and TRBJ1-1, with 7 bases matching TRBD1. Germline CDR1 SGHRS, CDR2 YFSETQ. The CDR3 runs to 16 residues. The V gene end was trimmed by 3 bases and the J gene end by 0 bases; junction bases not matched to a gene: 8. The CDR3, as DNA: TGCGCCAGCAGCTCAGGACAGGCTCCTATGAACACTGAAGCTTTCTTT. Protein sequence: CASSSGQAPMNTEAFF.

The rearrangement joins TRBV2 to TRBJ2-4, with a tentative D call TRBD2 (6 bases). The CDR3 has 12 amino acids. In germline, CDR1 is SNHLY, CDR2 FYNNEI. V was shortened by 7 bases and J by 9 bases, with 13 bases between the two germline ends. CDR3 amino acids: CASTSGTPIQYF. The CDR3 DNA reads TGTGCCAGCACTTCCGGGACTCCCATTCAGTACTTC.

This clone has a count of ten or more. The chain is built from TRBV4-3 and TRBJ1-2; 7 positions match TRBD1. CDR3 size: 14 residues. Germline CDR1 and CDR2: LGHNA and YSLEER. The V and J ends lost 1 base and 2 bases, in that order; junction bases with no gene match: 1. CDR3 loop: CASSQAGQNYGYTF. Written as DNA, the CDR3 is TGCGCCAGCAGCCAAGCGGGACAGAACTATGGCTACACCTTC.

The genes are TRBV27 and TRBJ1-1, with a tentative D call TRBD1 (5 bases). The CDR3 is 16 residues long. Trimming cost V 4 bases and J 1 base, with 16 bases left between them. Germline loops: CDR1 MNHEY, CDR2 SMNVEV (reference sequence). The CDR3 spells CASSSRIQGRNTEAFF. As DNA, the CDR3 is TGTGCCAGCAGTTCCCGAATCCAGGGTAGGAACACTGAAGCTTTCTTT.

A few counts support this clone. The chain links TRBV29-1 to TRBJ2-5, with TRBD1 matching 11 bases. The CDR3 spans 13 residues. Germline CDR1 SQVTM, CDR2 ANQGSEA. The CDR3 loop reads CNIRDRGQETQYF. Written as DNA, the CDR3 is TGCAACATCCGGGACAGGGGGCAAGAGACCCAGTACTTC.

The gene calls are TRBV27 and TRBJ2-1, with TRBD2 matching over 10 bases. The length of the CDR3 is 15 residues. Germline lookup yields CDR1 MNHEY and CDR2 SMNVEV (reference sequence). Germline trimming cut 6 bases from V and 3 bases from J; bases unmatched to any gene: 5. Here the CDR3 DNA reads TGTGCCAGCAGGACCCCTAGCGGGGGCTACAATGAGCAGTTCTTC. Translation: CASRTPSGGYNEQFF.

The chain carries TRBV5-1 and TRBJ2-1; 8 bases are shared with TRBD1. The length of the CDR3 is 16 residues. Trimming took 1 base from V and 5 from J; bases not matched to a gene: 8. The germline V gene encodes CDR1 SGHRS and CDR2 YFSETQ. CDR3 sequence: CASSLSPGQDHNEQFF. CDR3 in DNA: TGCGCCAGCAGCTTGAGCCCGGGACAGGACCACAATGAGCAGTTCTTC.

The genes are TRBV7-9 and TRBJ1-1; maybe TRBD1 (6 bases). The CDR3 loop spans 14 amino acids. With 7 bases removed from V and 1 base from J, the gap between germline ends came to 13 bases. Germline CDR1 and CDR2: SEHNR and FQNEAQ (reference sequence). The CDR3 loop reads CASTSGDKNTEAFF. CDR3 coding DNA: TGTGCCAGCACCTCGGGGGACAAGAACACTGAAGCTTTCTTT.

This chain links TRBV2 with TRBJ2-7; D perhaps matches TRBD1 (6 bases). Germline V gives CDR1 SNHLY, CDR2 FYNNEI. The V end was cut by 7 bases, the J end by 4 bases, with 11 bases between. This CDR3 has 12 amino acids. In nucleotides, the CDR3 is TGTGCCAGCATATCGGACAGTTACGAGCAGTACTTC. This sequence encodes CASISDSYEQYF.

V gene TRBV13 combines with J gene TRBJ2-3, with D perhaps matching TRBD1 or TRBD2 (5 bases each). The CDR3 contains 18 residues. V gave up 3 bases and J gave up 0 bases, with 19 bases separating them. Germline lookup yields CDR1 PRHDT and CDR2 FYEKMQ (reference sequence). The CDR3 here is CASSFPLRGRSSTDTQYF. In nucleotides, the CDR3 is TGTGCCAGCAGCTTCCCCCTGAGGGGCCGATCGAGCACAGATACGCAGTATTTT.

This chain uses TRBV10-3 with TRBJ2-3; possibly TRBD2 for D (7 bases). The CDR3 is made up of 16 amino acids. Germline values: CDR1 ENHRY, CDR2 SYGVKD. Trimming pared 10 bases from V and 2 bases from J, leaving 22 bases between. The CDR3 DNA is TGTGCCACCTACTCTTTAGGGGCGGGGGCCACAGATACGCAGTATTTT. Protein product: CATYSLGAGATDTQYF.